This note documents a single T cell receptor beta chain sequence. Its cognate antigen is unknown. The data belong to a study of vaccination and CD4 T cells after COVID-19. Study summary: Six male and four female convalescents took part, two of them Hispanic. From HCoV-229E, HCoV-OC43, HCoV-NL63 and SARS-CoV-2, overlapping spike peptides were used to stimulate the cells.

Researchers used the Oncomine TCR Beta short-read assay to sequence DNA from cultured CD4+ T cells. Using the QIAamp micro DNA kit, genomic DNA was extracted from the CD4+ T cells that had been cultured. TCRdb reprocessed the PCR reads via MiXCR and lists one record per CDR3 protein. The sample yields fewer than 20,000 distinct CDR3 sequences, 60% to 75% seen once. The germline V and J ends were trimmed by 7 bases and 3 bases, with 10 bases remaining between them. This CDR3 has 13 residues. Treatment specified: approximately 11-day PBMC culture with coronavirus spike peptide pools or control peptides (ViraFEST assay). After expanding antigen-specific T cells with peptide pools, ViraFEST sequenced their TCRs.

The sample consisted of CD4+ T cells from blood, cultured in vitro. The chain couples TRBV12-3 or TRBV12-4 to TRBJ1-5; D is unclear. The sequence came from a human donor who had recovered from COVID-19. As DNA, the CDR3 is TGTGCCAGCAAACAACAGACCAATCAGCCCCAGCATTTT. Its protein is CASKQQTNQPQHF.